This T cell receptor beta chain was captured in a study of T cells in Graves' hyperthyroidism and ophthalmopathy. Orbital computed tomography, thyroid ultrasound, serum thyroxine and TRAb, and clinical symptoms together informed the diagnoses. Germline V lookup: CDR1 SGHAT, CDR2 FQNNGV. This CDR3 contains 14 residues. V lost 2 bases and J 6 bases, leaving 14 bases between the germline ends. Amplification of TCR beta CDR3 regions used RNA as the template. TCR CDR3 regions were first amplified by RT-PCR with HTBI primers. One entry per CDR3 protein results from TCRdb running MiXCR on the multiplex PCR reads. This table holds fewer than 600,000 distinct CDR3 sequences, approximately 15% found once. The table lists this clonotype with many counts.

This rearrangement joins TRBV11-2 to TRBJ2-7, with D maybe TRBD2 (6 bases). The sequence was collected from a woman aged 18 to 35 with Graves' hyperthyroidism. The sequenced sample was blood. The CDR3 loop reads CASSLLRDPPEQYF. The CDR3 bases are TGTGCCAGCAGCTTATTGCGGGATCCCCCCGAGCAGTACTTC.